This T cell receptor beta chain was sequenced during a study of T cells expressing NK-cell markers. Study context: Investigators obtained TCR beta repertoires from sorted CD3+CD56+NKG2C+, CD3+CD56+NKG2C- and CD3+CD56-NKG2C+ T cells. HCMV seropositivity characterized seven of the eight sequenced donors, and seronegativity one. General study results and limits: Nothing established the HCMV specificity of expanded NKG2C+ T cell clones.

A word on this clonotype: Its antigen is unidentified.

TCRdb reprocessed the 5' RACE reads; each CDR3 protein has one entry and no DNA is given. The sample totals over 350,000 distinct CDR3 sequences. This sequence originates from a woman in her fifties or sixties in good health. Sequenced input: blood T cells: a sorted CD56 or NKG2C T cell subset, CD4+ or CD8+ T cells, or bulk PBMC T cells (not recorded which).

The CDR3 reads CATSDSSPGQETQYF. The gene calls are TRBV24-1 and TRBJ2-5; TCRdb reports TRBD2, a call that lacks DNA to check it against. The CDR3 runs to 15 residues. From germline, CDR1 is KGHDR and CDR2 SFDVKD.